This TCR beta chain is drawn from a study of T cell clusters in autoimmune cytopenias. Study background: TRB sequencing had a median approximately 52,000 reads and approximately 2,200 distinct clonotypes per sample. Study-wide findings and caveats: Functional roles of the in silico T cell clusters still await experimental validation. TRB repertoire shifts in secondary cytopenia and chronic lymphocytic leukemia mostly reflected lymphoma, not autoimmunity. Physiological T cell clusters of healthy donors were apparently absent in primary autoimmune cytopenia patients.

Germline assignment: CDR1 DFQATT and CDR2 SNEGSKA (reference sequence). The CDR3 runs to 14 residues. Each sample's input was roughly 270 ng genomic DNA, roughly 38,000 genome equivalents. Multiplex touch-down PCR amplified TRB using TRB-A and TRB-B pools in one tube. One entry per CDR3 protein, without DNA, is what TCRdb gives after re-calling the multiplex PCR reads. The sample table includes some 7,600 distinct CDR3 sequences. Worth noting for this clonotype: Its cognate antigen is unknown.

Sequenced: peripheral blood. The source is a human donor with an autoimmune cytopenia or autoimmune hepatitis (not recorded which). The chain joins TRBV20-1 to TRBJ2-1; as DNA is missing, the TRBD1 call by TCRdb cannot be tested. The chain's CDR3 is CSASVGGAYNEQFF.